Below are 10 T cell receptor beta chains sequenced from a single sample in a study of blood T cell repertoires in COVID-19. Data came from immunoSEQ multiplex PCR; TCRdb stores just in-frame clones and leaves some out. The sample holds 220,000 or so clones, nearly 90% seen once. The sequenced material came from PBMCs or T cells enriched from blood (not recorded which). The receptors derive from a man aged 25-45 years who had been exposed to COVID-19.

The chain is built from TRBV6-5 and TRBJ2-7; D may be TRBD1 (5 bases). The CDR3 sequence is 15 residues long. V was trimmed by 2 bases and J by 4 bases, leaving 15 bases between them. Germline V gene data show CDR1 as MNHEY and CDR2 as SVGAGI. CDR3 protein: CASSYTQGREYEQYF. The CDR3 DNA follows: TGTGCCAGCAGTTACACCCAGGGCAGAGAATACGAGCAGTACTTC.

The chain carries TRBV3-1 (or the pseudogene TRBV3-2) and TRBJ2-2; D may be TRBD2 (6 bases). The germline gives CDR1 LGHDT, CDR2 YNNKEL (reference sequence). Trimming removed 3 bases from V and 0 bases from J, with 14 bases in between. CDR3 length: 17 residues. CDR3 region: CASSHKAGRANTGELFF. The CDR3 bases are TGTGCCAGCAGCCACAAAGCGGGTCGAGCGAACACCGGGGAGCTGTTTTTT.

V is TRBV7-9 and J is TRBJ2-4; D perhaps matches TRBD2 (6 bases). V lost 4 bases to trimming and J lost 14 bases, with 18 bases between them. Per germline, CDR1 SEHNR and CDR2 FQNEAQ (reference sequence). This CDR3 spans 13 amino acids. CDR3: CASSSSTAGREYF. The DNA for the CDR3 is TGTGCCAGCAGCTCCTCGACTGCGGGGCGTGAGTACTTC.

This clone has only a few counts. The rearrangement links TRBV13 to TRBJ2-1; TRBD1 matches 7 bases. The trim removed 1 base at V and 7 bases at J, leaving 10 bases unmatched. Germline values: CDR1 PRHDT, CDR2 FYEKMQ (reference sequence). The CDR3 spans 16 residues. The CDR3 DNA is TGTGCCAGCAGCTTAGTCAGGGGGAATTATTTGAATGAGCAGTTCTTC. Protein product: CASSLVRGNYLNEQFF.

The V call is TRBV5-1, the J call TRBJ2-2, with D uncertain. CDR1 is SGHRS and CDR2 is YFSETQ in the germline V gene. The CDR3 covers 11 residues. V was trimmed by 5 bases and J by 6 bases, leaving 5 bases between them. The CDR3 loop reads CASSHAGELFF. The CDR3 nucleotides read TGCGCCAGCAGTCATGCCGGGGAGCTGTTTTTT.

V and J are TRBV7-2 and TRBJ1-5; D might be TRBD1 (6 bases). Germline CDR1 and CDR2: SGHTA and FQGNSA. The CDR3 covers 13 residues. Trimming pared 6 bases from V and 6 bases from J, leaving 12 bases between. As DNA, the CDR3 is TGTGCCAGCAGGACACAGGGAGCTCAGCCCCAGCATTTT. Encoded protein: CASRTQGAQPQHF.

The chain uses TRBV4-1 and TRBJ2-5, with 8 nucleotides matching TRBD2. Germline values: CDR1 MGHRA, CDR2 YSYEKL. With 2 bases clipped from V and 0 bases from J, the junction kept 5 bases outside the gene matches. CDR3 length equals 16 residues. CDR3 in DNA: TGCGCCAGCAGCCAAACTAGCGGAGTGTACCAAGAGACCCAGTACTTC. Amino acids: CASSQTSGVYQETQYF.

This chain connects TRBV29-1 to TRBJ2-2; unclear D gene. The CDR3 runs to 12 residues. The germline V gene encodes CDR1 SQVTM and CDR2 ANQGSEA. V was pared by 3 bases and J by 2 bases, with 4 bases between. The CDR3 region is CSVDPNTGELFF. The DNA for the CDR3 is TGCAGCGTTGATCCTAACACCGGGGAGCTGTTTTTT.

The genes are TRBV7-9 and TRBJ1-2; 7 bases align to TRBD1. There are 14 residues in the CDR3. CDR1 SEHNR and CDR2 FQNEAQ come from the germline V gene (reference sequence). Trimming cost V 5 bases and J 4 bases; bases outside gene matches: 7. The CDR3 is CASSLRDSPYGYTF. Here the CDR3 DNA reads TGTGCCAGCAGCCTCCGGGACAGCCCCTATGGCTACACCTTC.

CDR3 sequence (DNA): TGTGCCAGCAGCACCTGGGACAGGCGACTGTTTTTT. Encoded protein: CASSTWDRRLFF. The J gene is TRBJ1-4, the V gene TRBV14; the match to TRBD1 covers 8 bases. The V gene's germline CDR1 is SGHDN and CDR2 FVKESK. The V and J ends lost 5 bases and 13 bases, in that order; junction bases with no gene match: 6. The CDR3 sequence is 12 residues long.